This T cell receptor beta chain was found in a study of early stage breast cancer tumors (dated by TCRdb to about 2017). Background for the entire study: Of the 15 to 20 invasive breast tumors, more than 9 were found to be estrogen receptor-positive, progesterone receptor-positive and HER2-negative. Most of the 12 ER+/PR+/HER2- tumors were invasive ductal carcinomas, while the other four were invasive lobular carcinomas. A read coverage of roughly 10-fold per sample was achieved on average. The samples as a whole yielded a few million detected templates, corresponding to 950,000 to 1,300,000 unique clonotypes.

Adjacent normal breast tissue was collected about 1.9-4 cm away from the tumor, rinsed in PBS and stored in prechilled RNAlater. Normal breast tissue often required roughly 85-330 mg of tissue for sufficient DNA because of high lipid content and low cell density. The study profiled bulk TCR beta-chain repertoires in matched peripheral blood, tumor and adjacent normal breast tissue taken from approximately 15 patients with early-stage breast cancer. The Qiagen AllPrep DNA/RNA Mini kit was used to extract genomic DNA. The CDR3 measures 16 amino acids from cysteine to phenylalanine. Just CDR3 DNA is preserved here, 48 bases in frame from base 1. The germline V gene specifies MDHEN as CDR1 and SYDVKM as CDR2. The trim is 6 bases for V and 0 bases for J, with a gap of 15 bases between the germline ends. General findings and caveats noted by the study authors: The small cohort size prevented analysis by tumor subtype. Chain pairing and functional markers such as CD4, CD8 and FOXP3 were missed by bulk genomic DNA sequencing of unsorted cells. Enriched TCRB sequences shared across patients were mostly commonly generated sequences, unlikely to play an important role in the tumor microenvironment. Compared with adjacent normal breast tissue, tumors had roughly 2.5-fold higher T cell density and higher clonality. Repertoires from blood resembled normal breast more closely than tumor, and using blood as a reference for each tissue separated tumor from normal in most of the 16 patients.

Each sample was amplified in two independent genomic DNA replicates, using approximately 0.5 ug for blood and about 1.5 ug for tumor or normal breast. Following the manufacturer's instructions, the ImmunoSeq Intro kit was used to carry out TCRB sequencing on genomic DNA. The multiplex PCR ran for 30 to 35 cycles using proprietary primers and spike-in control sequences for absolute quantification. Single-end 150-bp reads were used to sequence an 87-bp fragment spanning the CDR3 and the flanking V and J genes. Seven samples, each with two replicates, were multiplexed per lane of an Illumina MiSeq using version 3.0 chemistry. From the authors' description of their analysis: The vendor's proprietary pipeline processed the raw data and merged both replicates into a single result for each sample. Productive rearrangements sharing the V-gene family, CDR3 amino acid sequence and J-gene segment were defined as clonotypes. Clonality was computed as 1 minus the normalized Shannon entropy (Pielou evenness) of TCRB abundances. To estimate T cell density, the total number of templates was divided by the input cell count, which was inferred from how much DNA went in. Recon with default parameters was used to estimate total repertoire diversity and clonality. Clonotypes with over 0.1% abundance in tumor and at least 32-fold higher abundance in tumor than in normal breast were defined as tumor-enriched. TCRdb limited this immuneACCESS table to in-frame rearrangements with V and J called. A share of clones is missing; checked studies link under half to unresolved V genes, and the rest is unexplained. V and J calls and clone size are given by that table; D and trimming were obtained from the DNA. A total of 5,000 to 6,500 clones appear in this sample, over 65% of them only once. Of the sample, about 8.6% falls within the top ten clones.

Worth noting for this clone: The clone's antigen remains unknown. No base qualities exist here, and no much larger clone lies one base off it.

Recombination joined TRBV28 with TRBJ1-3, with a weak D call of TRBD1 (5 bases match). The TCR comes from a person aged 40 to 50 with breast cancer. Sequenced input: normal breast tissue next to the tumor. CDR3 sequence: CASSLLGGASGNTIYF. The base sequence is TGTGCCAGCAGCCTTCTGGGGGGTGCCTCTGGAAACACCATATATTTT.